One and the same sample provided the 29 T cell receptor beta chains below, sequenced in a study of blood T cell repertoires in COVID-19. The method was immunoSEQ multiplex PCR; TCRdb's version includes in-frame clones alone and lacks a portion of them. The sample shows about 180,000 clones, 83% of them seen only once. The sample was peripheral blood. The receptors originated from a human donor in a cohort sampled during active COVID-19.

The V and J genes are TRBV7-2 and TRBJ2-1; tentative D call: TRBD2 (6 bases). This CDR3 comprises 18 residues. Trimming stripped 5 bases from V and 7 bases from J, with 27 bases between. Per the germline V gene, CDR1 is SGHTA and CDR2 is FQGNSA. As DNA, the CDR3 is TGTGCCAGCAGCCACCCCCTCGCGGGATCACAAACGGGAAATGAGCAGTTCTTC. It translates to CASSHPLAGSQTGNEQFF.

The V and J genes are TRBV18 and TRBJ1-3; weak D call: TRBD1 (5 bases). V dropped 0 bases and J dropped 0 bases, with 9 bases sitting between them. The CDR3 runs 16 residues. Germline V gene lookup returns CDR1 KGHSH and CDR2 LQKENI. The CDR3 loop reads CASSPPGRLSGNTIYF. In DNA, the CDR3 is TGTGCCAGCTCACCACCGGGGCGGCTCTCTGGAAACACCATATATTTT.

This clone showed up just once. The chain has TRBV7-9 and TRBJ2-7, with 9 bases lining up with TRBD1. There are 14 residues in the CDR3. V dropped 3 bases and J dropped 3; count of bases not matched to a gene: 3. CDR1 is SEHNR, CDR2 FQNEAQ, per germline (reference sequence). The CDR3 region is CASSFGQGFYEQYF. CDR3 DNA sequence: TGTGCCAGCAGCTTCGGACAGGGGTTCTACGAGCAGTACTTC.

This clone was seen a handful of times. The V gene is TRBV20-1, the J gene TRBJ2-7, with 7 bases that match TRBD1. V shed 6 bases and J 5 bases; nucleotides not matched to a gene: 4. The germline CDR1 and CDR2 sequences are DFQATT and SNEGSKA (reference sequence). The CDR3 totals 11 residues. CDR3 in DNA: TGCAGTGCACCGACAGGGAACGAGCAGTACTTC. Protein sequence: CSAPTGNEQYF.

The rearrangement joins TRBV7-2 to TRBJ2-5; 7 bases are a match to TRBD1. Germline V gene lookup returns CDR1 SGHTA and CDR2 FQGNSA. J lost 4 bases, V lost 2 bases, and 1 base had no gene match. CDR3 size: 13 residues. DNA of the CDR3: TGTGCCAGCAGCTTAAACAGGGGAGAGACCCAGTACTTC. Residues: CASSLNRGETQYF. Full variable domain (outside the CDR3, taken from reference TRBV7-2 and TRBJ2-5): GAGVSQSPSNKVTEKGKDVELRCDPISGHTALYWYRQSLGQGLEFLIYFQGNSAPDKSGLPSDRFSAERTGGSVSTLTIQRTQQEDSAVYLCASSLNRGETQYFGPGTRLLVL.

The chain is built from TRBV5-1 and TRBJ1-6, with 9 nucleotides matching TRBD1. CDR3 size: 14 residues. Germline values: CDR1 SGHRS, CDR2 YFSETQ. Trimming removed 0 bases from V and 10 bases from J; junction bases left unmatched: 2. CDR3 sequence: CASSLGTGVSPLHF. CDR3 DNA sequence: TGCGCCAGCAGCTTGGGGACAGGGGTGTCACCCCTCCACTTT.

With regard to this clone: At one end the junction does not follow the germline gene, possibly because of a read error. The chain couples TRBV27 to TRBJ2-7; 14 positions match TRBD2. The CDR3 contains 13 residues. CDR1 MNHEY and CDR2 SMNVEV come from the germline V gene (reference sequence). The CDR3 loop is CASRGLAGGGGVF. CDR3 nucleotide sequence: TGTGCCAGCCGAGGACTAGCGGGAGGTGGGGGAGTCTTC.

The CDR3 sequence: CASSSPGQGTGELFF. As DNA, the CDR3 is TGTGCCAGCAGCTCTCCGGGACAGGGCACCGGGGAGCTGTTTTTT. This chain uses TRBV9 with TRBJ2-2; 9 nucleotides match TRBD1. Trimming at V came to 4 bases and at J to 4 bases, leaving 5 bases not matched to a gene. Germline CDR1 reads SGDLS; CDR2 reads YYNGEE. This CDR3 region has 15 residues.

This clone was observed a handful of times. This chain joins TRBV9 and TRBJ2-5; TRBD1 agrees at 8 bases. This CDR3 has 14 amino acids. The V gene's germline CDR1 is SGDLS and CDR2 YYNGEE. The V gene end was trimmed by 3 bases and the J gene end by 3 bases; junction bases not matched to a gene: 4. This CDR3 reads CASSARGQEETQYF. In nucleotides, the CDR3 is TGTGCCAGCAGCGCCCGGGGACAGGAAGAGACCCAGTACTTC.

Comments on this clone: One end of the junction does not line up with germline, which may come from a read error. J is TRBJ2-2 and V is TRBV4-1; TRBD2 agrees at 9 bases. The CDR3 contains 16 residues. CDR1 is MGHRA, CDR2 YSYEKL, per germline. The chain's CDR3 is CASRQGGAGGSGELFF. The CDR3 nucleotides read TGCGCCAGCAGGCAAGGGGGAGCGGGAGGATCCGGGGAGCTGTTTTTT.

The rearrangement uses TRBV28 and TRBJ1-6, with TRBD1 matching over 8 bases. The CDR3 covers 14 residues. The V and J ends lost 3 bases and 11 bases, in that order; junction bases with no gene match: 6. Germline CDR1 and CDR2: MDHEN and SYDVKM. The CDR3 DNA is TGTGCCAGCAGTTTCCACGACAGGGGAGCACCCCTCCACTTT. It is translated as CASSFHDRGAPLHF.

The chain carries TRBV3-1 (or the pseudogene TRBV3-2) and TRBJ2-3, with D maybe TRBD1 (6 bases). V gave up 3 bases and J gave up 4 bases, with 8 bases separating them. Germline V gives CDR1 LGHDT, CDR2 YNNKEL (reference sequence). The length of the CDR3 is 13 residues. CDR3 bases: TGTGCCAGCAGCCAGAACAGGGCAGATACGCAGTATTTT. This translates into CASSQNRADTQYF.

This clone was found many times. This chain uses TRBV11-1 with TRBJ1-4; 7 nucleotides line up with TRBD1. Looked up from germline, CDR1 is SGHAT and CDR2 is FQDESV (reference sequence). With 3 bases clipped from V and 7 bases from J, the junction kept 8 bases outside the gene matches. The CDR3 spans 15 residues. In DNA, the CDR3 is TGTGCCAGCAGCTTCGGGACAGATCGTAGTGAAAAACTGTTTTTT. Translating it yields CASSFGTDRSEKLFF. Full variable domain (outside the CDR3, taken from reference TRBV11-1 and TRBJ1-4): EAEVAQSPRYKITEKSQAVAFWCDPISGHATLYWYRQILGQGPELLVQFQDESVVDDSQLPKDRFSAERLKGVDSTLKIQPAELGDSAMYLCASSFGTDRSEKLFFGSGTQLSVL.

The chain employs TRBV5-1 and TRBJ2-2; a possible D gene is TRBD1 (6 bases). The CDR3 is 15 amino acids. Trimming removed 2 bases at V and 4 bases at J, with 12 bases between. From germline, CDR1 is SGHRS and CDR2 YFSETQ. CDR3 coding DNA: TGCGCCAGCAGCTTTACAGGGTCGTCCACCGGGGAGCTGTTTTTT. Translated, it gives CASSFTGSSTGELFF.

J is TRBJ2-7 and V is TRBV2, with D possibly matching TRBD1 (5 bases). Germline CDR1 and CDR2: SNHLY and FYNNEI. This CDR3 is 13 amino acids long. The germline V and J ends were trimmed by 9 bases and 4 bases, with 16 bases remaining between them. CDR3 in amino acids: CARGGAGAYEQYF. CDR3 coding DNA: TGTGCCAGAGGTGGGGCAGGTGCATACGAGCAGTACTTC.

The chain joins TRBV7-6 to TRBJ2-1; 9 bases map to TRBD2. CDR1 is SGHVS and CDR2 is FNYEAQ in the germline V gene. The V gene end was trimmed by 4 bases and the J gene end by 5 bases; junction bases not matched to a gene: 6. This CDR3 spans 15 amino acids. The CDR3 nucleotides are TGTGCCAGCAGCTCCCGCGGGGGGGGGAACAATGAGCAGTTCTTC. This encodes CASSSRGGGNNEQFF. Based on the CDR3 plus reference TRBV7-6 and TRBJ2-1, the full variable domain is GAGVSQSPRYKVTKRGQDVALRCDPISGHVSLYWYRQALGQGPEFLTYFNYEAQQDKSGLPNDRFSAERPEGSISTLTIQRTEQRDSAMYRCASSSRGGGNNEQFFGPGTRLTVL.

V usage is TRBV6-5 and J usage is TRBJ2-2; TRBD1 aligns across 11 bases. Trimming took 6 bases from V and 6 from J; bases not matched to a gene: 6. Germline-derived CDR1 and CDR2 are MNHEY and SVGAGI. This CDR3 has 15 residues. CDR3 sequence (DNA): TGTGCCAGCAGGCATGGGGGACAGGGGGCCGGGGAGCTGTTTTTT. This translates into CASRHGGQGAGELFF.

V usage is TRBV4-3 and J usage is TRBJ1-2; 10 bases line up with TRBD1. Germline V gives CDR1 LGHNA, CDR2 YSLEER. The CDR3 spans 15 residues. V lost 3 bases, J lost 4 bases, and 5 bases stayed unmatched. CDR3 DNA sequence: TGCGCCAGCAGCCAGAGGACAGGGGGGACCTATGGCTACACCTTC. Its translation: CASSQRTGGTYGYTF.

This clone was found once. The V and J genes are TRBV11-2 and TRBJ2-2, with D unresolved. V lost 7 bases, J lost 5 bases, and 14 bases lay in between. Germline values: CDR1 SGHAT, CDR2 FQNNGV. There are 14 residues in the CDR3. The CDR3 nucleotides read TGTGCCAGCAACCTTTGGAGTGAGACCGGGGAGCTGTTTTTT. It codes for CASNLWSETGELFF.

V gene TRBV4-3 combines with J gene TRBJ1-6, with D perhaps TRBD1 (5 bases). V lost 0 bases and J 11 bases, leaving 14 bases between the germline ends. The CDR3 runs to 15 residues. Per the germline V gene, CDR1 is LGHNA and CDR2 is YSLEER. The CDR3 here is CASSQDTTAGTPLHF. CDR3 in DNA: TGCGCCAGCAGCCAAGATACGACAGCTGGGACACCCCTCCACTTT.

The chain joins TRBV18 to TRBJ2-5; 14 bases fit TRBD2. The CDR3 covers 16 residues. Germline values: CDR1 KGHSH, CDR2 LQKENI. Unmatched junction bases numbered 1, after V lost 0 bases and J lost 4 bases. The CDR3 sequence: CASSPPGLAGGETQYF. The CDR3 DNA reads TGTGCCAGCTCACCACCCGGACTAGCGGGGGGAGAGACCCAGTACTTC.

This chain connects TRBV5-1 to TRBJ1-4; perhaps TRBD1 as D (5 bases). CDR1 is SGHRS and CDR2 is YFSETQ in the germline V gene. This CDR3 has 14 residues. The V end lost 4 bases, the J end lost 6 bases, and 13 bases lay between the germline ends. The CDR3: CASSLGGVDEKLFF. The CDR3, as DNA: TGCGCCAGCAGCCTCGGGGGGGTGGATGAAAAACTGTTTTTT.

This chain joins TRBV6-6 and TRBJ1-1, with TRBD1 matching over 8 bases. There are 16 residues in the CDR3. Germline V gene data show CDR1 as MNHNY and CDR2 as SVGAGI (reference sequence). The J segment lost 3 bases and the V segment lost 7 bases, leaving 13 bases of the junction unmatched. The CDR3 DNA reads as TGTGCCAGCACCGGTCGAAGGCCAGGGGGCGACACTGAAGCTTTCTTT. This codes for CASTGRRPGGDTEAFF.

The chain uses TRBV19 and TRBJ2-7, with 9 positions matching TRBD1. From germline, CDR1 is LNHDA and CDR2 SQIVND (reference sequence). The CDR3 spans 15 residues. Trimming removed 4 bases from V and 4 bases from J; junction bases left unmatched: 8. CDR3 residues: CASSTHGGQGYEQYF. Here the CDR3 DNA reads TGTGCCAGTAGTACCCACGGAGGACAGGGGTACGAGCAGTACTTC.

This clone was detected only a few times. J is TRBJ1-1 and V is TRBV14; D is unclear. Germline V gene sequence: CDR1 SGHDN, CDR2 FVKESK. The CDR3 is 13 residues long. V was clipped by 4 bases and J by 8 bases, with 14 bases between them. The DNA for the CDR3 is TGTGCCAGCAGCCGGGGTGGGAGGAACGAAGCTTTCTTT. Translation gives CASSRGGRNEAFF.

The V call is TRBV14, the J call TRBJ1-1, with no clear D. The CDR3 is 13 residues long. Trimming removed 1 base from V and 5 bases from J, with 8 bases in between. Looked up from germline, CDR1 is SGHDN and CDR2 is FVKESK. Here the CDR3 reads CASSQGPGTEAFF. CDR3 nucleotides: TGTGCCAGCAGCCAAGGCCCGGGGACTGAAGCTTTCTTT.

This rearrangement joins TRBV18 to TRBJ2-7; D gene unclear. Germline assignment: CDR1 KGHSH and CDR2 LQKENI. The V end was cut by 0 bases, the J end by 2 bases, with 5 bases between. CDR3 size: 13 residues. The DNA of the CDR3 is TGTGCCAGCTCACCACCGGAGACCTACGAGCAGTACTTC. Its translation: CASSPPETYEQYF.

This chain links TRBV24-1 with TRBJ2-3, with D perhaps matching TRBD2 (6 bases). V was cut by 5 bases and J by 1 base, with 15 bases left in between. The CDR3 is 16 residues long. The germline V gene has CDR1 KGHDR and CDR2 SFDVKD. CDR3 sequence: CATSAPRGGGTDTQYF. CDR3 DNA sequence: TGTGCCACCAGTGCCCCCCGAGGAGGGGGCACAGATACGCAGTATTTT.

The chain couples TRBV10-3 to TRBJ1-4, with a weak D call TRBD1 (5 bases). This CDR3 spans 13 amino acids. Germline V gene sequence: CDR1 ENHRY, CDR2 SYGVKD. Trimming left V 3 bases short and J 8 bases short, with 10 bases between. The CDR3 DNA sequence: TGTGCCATCAGTGACAGGGAAGGAGAAAAACTGTTTTTT. It encodes CAISDREGEKLFF.